The 12 T cell receptor beta chains below were found in one sample sequenced in a study of radiation and T cells in renal cell carcinoma. Repertoires were generated with immunoSEQ multiplex PCR, while TCRdb's copy carries only in-frame clones and drops some. The table has some 5,000 clones, approximately 60% seen once; the top ten hold around half. Treatment defined: 15 Gy SBRT to primary tumor, nephrectomy 4 weeks later. Specimen: tumor tissue, collected from a patient whose treatment included radiotherapy and nephrectomy. These TCRs come from a man aged 60 to 69 with renal cell carcinoma.

V usage is TRBV6-1 and J usage is TRBJ2-2, with D possibly being TRBD2 (5 bases). Trimming left V 2 bases short and J 0 bases short, with 10 bases between. The V gene's germline CDR1 is MNHNS and CDR2 SASEGT. CDR3 length: 16 residues. The CDR3 region has the DNA TGTGCCAGCAGTGAATTTCACGGGACGAACACCGGGGAGCTGTTTTTT. It translates to CASSEFHGTNTGELFF.

V is TRBV6-1 and J is TRBJ2-2; 11 nucleotides match TRBD2. From germline, CDR1 is MNHNS and CDR2 SASEGT. Germline trimming cut 4 bases from V and 1 base from J; bases unmatched to any gene: 2. The CDR3 contains 16 residues. The CDR3 sequence: CASSGGLAENTGELFF. The CDR3 nucleotides are TGTGCCAGCAGTGGGGGACTAGCGGAGAACACCGGGGAGCTGTTTTTT.

This clone counts as medium-sized (0.01 to 0.1%). The chain is built from TRBV5-1 and TRBJ2-7; tentatively, D is TRBD2 (6 bases). Per germline, CDR1 SGHRS and CDR2 YFSETQ. Trimming left V 4 bases short and J 2 bases short, with 10 bases between. The CDR3 runs 13 residues. The chain's CDR3 is CASSVGLAYEQYF. DNA of the CDR3: TGCGCCAGCAGCGTGGGACTGGCCTACGAGCAGTACTTC.

The chain recombines TRBV6-1 with TRBJ1-6; D is undetermined. Germline values: CDR1 MNHNS, CDR2 SASEGT. The CDR3 loop spans 15 amino acids. V lost 7 bases, J lost 5 bases, and 15 bases lay in between. The CDR3 reads CASTFGRNDNSPLHF. For the CDR3, the DNA is TGTGCCAGCACATTCGGACGGAACGATAATTCACCCCTCCACTTT.

About this clone: In the same sample, other DNA sequences code for this CDR3. This rearrangement joins TRBV7-2 to TRBJ2-7; tentative D call: TRBD2 (6 bases). The germline gives CDR1 SGHTA, CDR2 FQGNSA. The CDR3 loop spans 15 amino acids. Trimming shortened V by 4 bases and J by 1 base, and 14 bases separated the two germline ends. The CDR3 loop reads CASSSAPGGSYEQYF. CDR3 bases: TGTGCCAGCAGCTCCGCCCCTGGGGGGTCCTACGAGCAGTACTTC. Based on the CDR3 plus reference TRBV7-2 and TRBJ2-7, the full variable domain is GAGVSQSPSNKVTEKGKDVELRCDPISGHTALYWYRQSLGQGLEFLIYFQGNSAPDKSGLPSDRFSAERTGGSVSTLTIQRTQQEDSAVYLCASSSAPGGSYEQYFGPGTRLTVT.

The rearrangement joins TRBV12-1 to TRBJ2-7; the table's TRBD2 call for D was not verified on the DNA. TRBV12-1 is a documented pseudogene. CDR3 length equals 15 residues. The CDR3 is CASSGRSGRHYEQYF. For the CDR3, the DNA is TGTGCCAGCAGCGGACGTAGCGGGAGGCATTACGAGCAGTACTTC.

The chain employs TRBV2 and TRBJ2-6; D possibly corresponds to TRBD2 (6 bases). From germline, CDR1 is SNHLY and CDR2 FYNNEI. V dropped 6 bases and J dropped 3 bases, with 15 bases sitting between them. This CDR3 spans 16 amino acids. The CDR3 bases are TGTGCCAGCAGCGGGACTGCCTTGTTTGGGGCCAACGTCCTGACTTTC. This codes for CASSGTALFGANVLTF. Drawing the rest from reference TRBV2 and TRBJ2-6, the complete variable domain is EPEVTQTPSHQVTQMGQEVILRCVPISNHLYFYWYRQILGQKVEFLVSFYNNEISEKSEIFDDQFSVERPDGSNFTLKIRSTKLEDSAMYFCASSGTALFGANVLTFGAGSRLTVL.

This chain uses TRBV19 with TRBJ2-3; 12 bases agree with TRBD2. Germline V CDR1 and CDR2: LNHDA, SQIVND (reference sequence). With 4 bases clipped from V and 2 bases from J, the junction kept 10 bases outside the gene matches. The CDR3 runs to 18 residues. CDR3 sequence (DNA): TGTGCCAGTAGTAACCCGCCGACTAGCGGGAGAGTCACAGATACGCAGTATTTT. Its protein is CASSNPPTSGRVTDTQYF.

This clone was counted a single time. This chain uses TRBV5-4 with TRBJ2-7; TRBD1 matches at 8 bases. Germline loops: CDR1 SGHNT, CDR2 YYREEE (reference sequence). The length of the CDR3 is 15 residues. The ends lost 0 bases at V and 4 bases at J; junction bases unmatched: 6. CDR3 residues: CASSLAAGGAYEQYF. In nucleotides, the CDR3 is TGTGCCAGCAGCTTGGCGGCAGGGGGCGCGTACGAGCAGTACTTC.

A few counts support this clone. The chain couples TRBV4-1 to TRBJ2-3; 14 positions match TRBD2. The germline gives CDR1 MGHRA, CDR2 YSYEKL. Germline trimming cut 5 bases from V and 4 bases from J; bases unmatched to any gene: 14. The CDR3 loop spans 19 amino acids. The CDR3 DNA sequence: TGCGCCAGCAGCAACCCCGGACTAGCGGGAGGAGCAGGCGCAGATACGCAGTATTTT. Translation: CASSNPGLAGGAGADTQYF.

This clone is a singleton in its sample. The same CDR3 is also encoded by other DNA sequences in this sample. The rearrangement links TRBV7-2 to TRBJ1-2, with a tentative D call TRBD1 (6 bases). V was cut by 0 bases and J by 8 bases, with 10 bases left in between. This CDR3 is 13 amino acids long. From germline, CDR1 is SGHTA and CDR2 FQGNSA. In DNA form, the CDR3 reads TGTGCCAGCAGCTTAGCGCTCAGGGGAGGCTACACCTTC. It specifies CASSLALRGGYTF.

Notes on this clone: A junction end diverges from the germline sequence, so it may reflect a read error. The chain couples TRBV19 to TRBJ1-1; no definite D call. The germline CDR1 and CDR2 sequences are LNHDA and SQIVND (reference sequence). CDR3 length: 13 residues. The CDR3 DNA reads as TGTGCCAGTAGCGGGATGGCAGGCACTGAAGTTTTCTTT. Translation gives CASSGMAGTEVFF.